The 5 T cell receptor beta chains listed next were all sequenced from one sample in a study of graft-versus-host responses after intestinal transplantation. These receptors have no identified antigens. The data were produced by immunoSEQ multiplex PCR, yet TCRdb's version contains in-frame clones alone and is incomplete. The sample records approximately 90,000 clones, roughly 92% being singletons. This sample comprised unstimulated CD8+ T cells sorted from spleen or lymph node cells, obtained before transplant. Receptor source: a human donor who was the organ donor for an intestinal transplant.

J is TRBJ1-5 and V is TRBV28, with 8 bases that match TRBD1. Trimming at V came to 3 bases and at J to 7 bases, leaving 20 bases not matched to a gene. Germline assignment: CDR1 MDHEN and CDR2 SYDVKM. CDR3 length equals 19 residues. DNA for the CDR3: TGTGCCAGCAGTTTTTTTGGTGGACAGGGTGAAGGCCTTTACCAGCCCCAGCATTTT. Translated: CASSFFGGQGEGLYQPQHF.

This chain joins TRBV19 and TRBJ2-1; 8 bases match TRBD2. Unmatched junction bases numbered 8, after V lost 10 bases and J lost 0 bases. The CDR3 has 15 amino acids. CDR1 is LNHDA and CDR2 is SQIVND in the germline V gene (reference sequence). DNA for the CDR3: TGTGCCACAACCCCGGGAGGGTCCTCCTACAATGAGCAGTTCTTC. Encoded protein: CATTPGGSSYNEQFF.

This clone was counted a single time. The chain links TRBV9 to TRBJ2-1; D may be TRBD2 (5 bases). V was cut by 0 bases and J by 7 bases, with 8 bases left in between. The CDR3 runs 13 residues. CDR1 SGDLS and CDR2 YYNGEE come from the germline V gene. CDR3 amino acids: CASSVATGNEQFF. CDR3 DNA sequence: TGTGCCAGCAGCGTAGCTACGGGGAATGAGCAGTTCTTC. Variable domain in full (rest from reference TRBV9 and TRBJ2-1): DSGVTQTPKHLITATGQRVTLRCSPRSGDLSVYWYQQSLDQGLQFLIQYYNGEERAKGNILERFSAQQFPDLHSELNLSSLELGDSALYFCASSVATGNEQFFGPGTRLTVL.

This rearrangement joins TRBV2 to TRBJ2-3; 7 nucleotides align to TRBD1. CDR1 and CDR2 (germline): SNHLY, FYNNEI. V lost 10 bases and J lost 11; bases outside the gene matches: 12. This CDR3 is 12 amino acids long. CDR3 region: CATQGMAVRQYF. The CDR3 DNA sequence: TGTGCCACACAGGGGATGGCGGTGAGGCAGTATTTT.

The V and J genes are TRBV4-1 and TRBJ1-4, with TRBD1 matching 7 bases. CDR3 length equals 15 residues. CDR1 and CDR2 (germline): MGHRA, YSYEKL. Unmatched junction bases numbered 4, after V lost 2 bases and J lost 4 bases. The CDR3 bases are TGCGCCAGCAGCCAACACGGGACAGTTAATGAAAAACTGTTTTTT. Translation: CASSQHGTVNEKLFF.